The rows below give T cell receptor beta chains drawn from one sample of a study of vaccination and CD4 T cells after COVID-19. Their antigens remain unidentified. Each CDR3 protein is one row after TCRdb ran MiXCR on the PCR reads. The sample shows about 8,300 distinct CDR3 sequences, approximately 55% of them seen only once. The source material was CD4+ T cells from blood, cultured in vitro. All receptors come from a human donor who had recovered from COVID-19. Each CDR3 is given with its conserved first and last residue. The D gene is left open where the match is weak. Some rows have no size entry. The others give once, few or many, or a class for an expanded clone.

CDR3 DNA: TGTGCCAGCAGTTACACTAACTATGGCTACACCTTC
CDR3 protein: CASSYTNYGYTF
clone size: few
J gene: TRBJ1-2
V gene: TRBV12-3/TRBV12-4
D gene: .

CDR3 DNA: TGTGCCAGCAAGAGGTCAGCTTACGAGCAGTACTTC
CDR3 protein: CASKRSAYEQYF
clone size: .
J gene: TRBJ2-7
V gene: TRBV6-1
D gene: .

CDR3 DNA: TGTGCCAGCAGTACCGGGACAGGGGATTCACCCCTCCACTTT
CDR3 protein: CASSTGTGDSPLHF
clone size: .
J gene: TRBJ1-6
V gene: TRBV5-4
D gene: TRBD1

CDR3 DNA: TGTGCCAGCAGCTTAATAATTCTACCTTCCGGGACACCAGTAGTCCGGTACGAGCAGTACTTC
CDR3 protein: CASSLIILPSGTPVVRYEQYF
clone size: few
J gene: TRBJ2-7
V gene: TRBV7-9
D gene: .

CDR3 DNA: TGTGCCAGCAGCTTAGTTCGGGGGGGCACTGAAGCCTTCTTT
CDR3 protein: CASSLVRGGTEAFF
clone size: .
J gene: TRBJ1-1
V gene: TRBV11-2
D gene: .

CDR3 DNA: TGTGCCAGCAGTTTAGGGGAGGGGGCGAGCTCCTACAATGAGCAGTTCTTC
CDR3 protein: CASSLGEGASSYNEQFF
clone size: .
J gene: TRBJ2-1
V gene: TRBV12-3/TRBV12-4
D gene: .

CDR3 DNA: TGTGCCAGCAGCTTATCCGTGACAATCGAGAACACTGAAGCTTTCTTT
CDR3 protein: CASSLSVTIENTEAFF
clone size: .
J gene: TRBJ1-1
V gene: TRBV7-9
D gene: .

CDR3 DNA: TGCGCCAGCAGCTTGGACAGACAAGAGACCCAGTACTTC
CDR3 protein: CASSLDRQETQYF
clone size: few
J gene: TRBJ2-5
V gene: TRBV5-1
D gene: .

CDR3 DNA: TGTGCTAGCAGCCCCGGGCGGACGATAAACACCGGGGAGCTGTTTTTT
CDR3 protein: CASSPGRTINTGELFF
clone size: .
J gene: TRBJ2-2
V gene: TRBV7-6
D gene: .

CDR3 DNA: TGTGCCAGCAGTCAGAGGAAAGGTAGCGATCAGCCCCAGCATTTT
CDR3 protein: CASSQRKGSDQPQHF
clone size: few
J gene: TRBJ1-5
V gene: TRBV6-1
D gene: .

CDR3 DNA: TGTGCCAGCAGCACCGGCAGGAGCGTCCAAGAGACCCAGTACTTC
CDR3 protein: CASSTGRSVQETQYF
clone size: .
J gene: TRBJ2-5
V gene: TRBV7-7
D gene: .

CDR3 DNA: TGTGCCACCAGCAGAGCACCCCCTCGTCTCAGGGCGGAGGACTACGAGCAGTACTTC
CDR3 protein: CATSRAPPRLRAEDYEQYF
clone size: .
J gene: TRBJ2-7
V gene: TRBV15
D gene: .

CDR3 DNA: TGTGCCAGCAGGGCCTTGGGACAGAACACCGGGGAGCTGTTTTTT
CDR3 protein: CASRALGQNTGELFF
clone size: few
J gene: TRBJ2-2
V gene: TRBV6-1
D gene: .

CDR3 DNA: TGCAGTGCAAGCAGGGGGGGTAACACTGAAGCTTTCTTT
CDR3 protein: CSASRGGNTEAFF
clone size: .
J gene: TRBJ1-1
V gene: TRBV20-1
D gene: TRBD1

CDR3 DNA: TGTGCCAGCAGCTTAGTTTCGACGGCGACCTACGAGCAGTACTTC
CDR3 protein: CASSLVSTATYEQYF
clone size: .
J gene: TRBJ2-7
V gene: TRBV7-9
D gene: .

CDR3 DNA: TGTGCCAGCAGCTTAACGGGGGGACCTACCTACGAGCAGTACTTC
CDR3 protein: CASSLTGGPTYEQYF
clone size: once
J gene: TRBJ2-7
V gene: TRBV11-3
D gene: TRBD2

CDR3 DNA: TGTGCCAGCTCACCAACGGGGGGCCGCATTGTTATTGAGCAGTTCTTC
CDR3 protein: CASSPTGGRIVIEQFF
clone size: .
J gene: TRBJ2-1
V gene: TRBV18
D gene: .

CDR3 DNA: TGTGCCAGCAGTGAAGCGGGGCCCCGGGGGGAGCAGTACTTC
CDR3 protein: CASSEAGPRGEQYF
clone size: few
J gene: TRBJ2-7
V gene: TRBV2
D gene: .

CDR3 DNA: TGCAGCGTTGAACCGGGGAACACTGAAGCTTTCTTT
CDR3 protein: CSVEPGNTEAFF
clone size: once
J gene: TRBJ1-1
V gene: TRBV29-1
D gene: .

CDR3 DNA: TGCAGTGCTAGGACCCCGGGACCTTGGAATGGCTACACCTTC
CDR3 protein: CSARTPGPWNGYTF
clone size: .
J gene: TRBJ1-2
V gene: TRBV20-1
D gene: .

CDR3 DNA: TGTGCCAGCAGCACGGGGCAGAAGGGGACTGAAGCTTTCTTT
CDR3 protein: CASSTGQKGTEAFF
clone size: .
J gene: TRBJ1-1
V gene: TRBV21-1
D gene: .

CDR3 DNA: TGCGCCAGCAGCTCATACGTAGGGCAGGGGGGAGCTTTCTTT
CDR3 protein: CASSSYVGQGGAFF
clone size: .
J gene: TRBJ1-1
V gene: TRBV5-1
D gene: TRBD1